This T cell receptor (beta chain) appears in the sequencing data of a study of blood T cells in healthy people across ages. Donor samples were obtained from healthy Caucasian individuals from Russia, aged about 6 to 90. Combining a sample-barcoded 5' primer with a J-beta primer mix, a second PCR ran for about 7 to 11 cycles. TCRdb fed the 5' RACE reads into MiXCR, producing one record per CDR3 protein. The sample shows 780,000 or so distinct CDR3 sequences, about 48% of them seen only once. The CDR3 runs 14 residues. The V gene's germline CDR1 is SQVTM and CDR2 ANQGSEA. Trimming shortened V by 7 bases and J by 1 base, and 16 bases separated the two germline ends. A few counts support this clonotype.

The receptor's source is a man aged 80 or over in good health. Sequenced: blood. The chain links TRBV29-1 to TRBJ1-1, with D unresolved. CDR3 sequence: CSAMIPQRNTEAFF. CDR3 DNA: TGCAGCGCCATGATCCCACAGAGGAACACTGAAGCTTTCTTT.